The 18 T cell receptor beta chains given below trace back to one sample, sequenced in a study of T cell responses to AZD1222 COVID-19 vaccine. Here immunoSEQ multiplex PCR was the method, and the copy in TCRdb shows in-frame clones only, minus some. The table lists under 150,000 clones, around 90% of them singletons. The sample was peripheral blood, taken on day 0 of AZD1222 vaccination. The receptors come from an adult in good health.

In DNA, the CDR3 is TGTGCCAGCAGGCGCCGGGACGGCTATGGCTACACCTTC. Encoded protein: CASRRRDGYGYTF. The chain combines TRBV6-5 with TRBJ1-2; weak D call: TRBD1 (5 bases). Trimming took off 6 bases at V and 4 bases at J, with 12 bases between the two ends. Germline V gives CDR1 MNHEY, CDR2 SVGAGI. The CDR3 sequence is 13 residues long.

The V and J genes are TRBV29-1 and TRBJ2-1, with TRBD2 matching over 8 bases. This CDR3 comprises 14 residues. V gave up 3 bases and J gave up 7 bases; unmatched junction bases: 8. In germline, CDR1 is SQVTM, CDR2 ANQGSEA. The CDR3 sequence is CSVDPAGVSNEQFF. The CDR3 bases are TGCAGCGTTGATCCAGCGGGAGTTTCTAATGAGCAGTTCTTC.

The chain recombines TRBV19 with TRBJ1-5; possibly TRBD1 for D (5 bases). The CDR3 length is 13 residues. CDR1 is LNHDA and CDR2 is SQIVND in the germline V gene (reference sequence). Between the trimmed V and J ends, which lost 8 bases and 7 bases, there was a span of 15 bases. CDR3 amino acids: CASRGARGQPQHF. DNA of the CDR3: TGTGCCAGTCGCGGGGCGCGGGGACAGCCCCAGCATTTT.

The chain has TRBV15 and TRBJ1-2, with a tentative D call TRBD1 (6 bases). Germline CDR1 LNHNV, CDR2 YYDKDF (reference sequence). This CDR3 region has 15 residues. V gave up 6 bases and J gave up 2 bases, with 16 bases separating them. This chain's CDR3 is CATSSGGHSNYGYTF. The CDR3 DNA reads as TGTGCCACCAGTTCCGGGGGGCACTCCAACTATGGCTACACCTTC.

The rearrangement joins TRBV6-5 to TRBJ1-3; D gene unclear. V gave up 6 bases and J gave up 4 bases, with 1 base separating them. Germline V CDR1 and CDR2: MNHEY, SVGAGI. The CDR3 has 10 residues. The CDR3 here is CASRGNTIYF. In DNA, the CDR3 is TGTGCCAGCAGAGGAAACACCATATATTTT.

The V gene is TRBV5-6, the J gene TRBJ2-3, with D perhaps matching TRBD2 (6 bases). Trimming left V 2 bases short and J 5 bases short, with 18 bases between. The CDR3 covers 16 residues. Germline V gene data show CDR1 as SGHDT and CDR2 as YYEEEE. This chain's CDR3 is CASSFGGLTEGDTQYF. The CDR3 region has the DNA TGTGCCAGCAGCTTTGGAGGGCTGACAGAGGGAGATACGCAGTATTTT.

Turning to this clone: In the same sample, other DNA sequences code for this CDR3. The CDR3 here is CASSLTGGRDTQYF. The DNA for the CDR3 is TGCGCCAGCAGCCTGACAGGGGGCAGGGATACGCAGTATTTT. This chain joins TRBV5-1 and TRBJ2-3; TRBD1 aligns across 10 bases. Germline trimming cut 4 bases from V and 6 bases from J; bases unmatched to any gene: 5. This CDR3 comprises 14 residues. Germline V gene lookup returns CDR1 SGHRS and CDR2 YFSETQ.

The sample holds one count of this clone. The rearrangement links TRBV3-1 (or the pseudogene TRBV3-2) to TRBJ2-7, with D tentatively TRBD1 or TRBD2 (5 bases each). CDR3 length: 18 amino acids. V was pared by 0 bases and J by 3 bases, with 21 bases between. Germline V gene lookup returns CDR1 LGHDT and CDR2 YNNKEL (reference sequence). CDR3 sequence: CASSQDWGRGGIHYEQYF. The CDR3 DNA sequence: TGTGCCAGCAGCCAAGATTGGGGCCGGGGTGGCATACACTACGAGCAGTACTTC.

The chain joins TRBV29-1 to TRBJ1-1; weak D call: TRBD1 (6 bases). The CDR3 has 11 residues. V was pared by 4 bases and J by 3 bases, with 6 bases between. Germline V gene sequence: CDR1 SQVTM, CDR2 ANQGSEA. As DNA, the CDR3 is TGCAGCGTTGGGACAGACACTGAAGCTTTCTTT. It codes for CSVGTDTEAFF.

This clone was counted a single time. The CDR3 reads CASSPGTHVYPQHF. The CDR3 region has the DNA TGTGCCAGCAGTCCCGGGACACACGTCTACCCCCAGCATTTT. The chain recombines TRBV27 with TRBJ1-5; D is perhaps TRBD1 (6 bases). Germline assignment: CDR1 MNHEY and CDR2 SMNVEV (reference sequence). V gave up 5 bases and J gave up 10 bases, with 18 bases separating them. This CDR3 contains 14 residues.

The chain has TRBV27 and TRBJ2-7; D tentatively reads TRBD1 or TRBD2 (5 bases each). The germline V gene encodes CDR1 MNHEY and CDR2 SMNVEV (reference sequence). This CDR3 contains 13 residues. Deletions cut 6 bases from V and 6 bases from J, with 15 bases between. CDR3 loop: CASSRPSGGEQYF. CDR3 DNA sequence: TGTGCCAGCAGCCGCCCCTCTGGGGGCGAGCAGTACTTC.

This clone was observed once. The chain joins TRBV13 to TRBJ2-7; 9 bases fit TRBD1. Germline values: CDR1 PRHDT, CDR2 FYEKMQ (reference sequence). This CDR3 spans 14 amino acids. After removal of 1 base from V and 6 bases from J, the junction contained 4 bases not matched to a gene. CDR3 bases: TGTGCCAGCAGCTTAGAGGGACAGGGTGCCGAGCAGTACTTC. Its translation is CASSLEGQGAEQYF.

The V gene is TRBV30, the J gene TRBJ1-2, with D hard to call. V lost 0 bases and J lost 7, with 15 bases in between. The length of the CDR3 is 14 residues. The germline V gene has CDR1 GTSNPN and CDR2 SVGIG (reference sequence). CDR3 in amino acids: CAWSVLSGGGGYTF. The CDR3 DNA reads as TGTGCCTGGAGTGTACTGTCGGGTGGTGGTGGCTACACCTTC.

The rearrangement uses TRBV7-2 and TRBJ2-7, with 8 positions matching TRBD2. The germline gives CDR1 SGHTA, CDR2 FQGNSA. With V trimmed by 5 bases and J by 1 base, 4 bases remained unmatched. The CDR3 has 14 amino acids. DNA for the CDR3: TGTGCCAGCAGCAATCAGCGGGAGTCCTACGAGCAGTACTTC. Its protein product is CASSNQRESYEQYF.

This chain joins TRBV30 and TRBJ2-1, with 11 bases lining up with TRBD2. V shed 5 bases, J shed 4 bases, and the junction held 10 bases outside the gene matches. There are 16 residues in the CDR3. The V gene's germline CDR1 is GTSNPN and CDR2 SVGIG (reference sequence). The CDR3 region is CAWAGSGRASYNEQFF. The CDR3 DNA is TGTGCCTGGGCGGGTAGCGGGAGGGCCTCATACAATGAGCAGTTCTTC. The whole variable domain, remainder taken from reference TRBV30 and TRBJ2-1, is SQTIHQWPATLVQPVGSPLSLECTVEGTSNPNLYWYRQAAGRGLQLLFYSVGIGQISSEVPQNLSASRPQDRQFILSSKKLLLSDSGFYLCAWAGSGRASYNEQFFGPGTRLTVL.

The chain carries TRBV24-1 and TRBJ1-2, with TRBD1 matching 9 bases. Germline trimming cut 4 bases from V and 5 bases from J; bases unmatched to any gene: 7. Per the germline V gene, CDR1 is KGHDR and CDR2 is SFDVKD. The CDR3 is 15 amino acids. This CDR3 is CATSDSGQGRYGYTF. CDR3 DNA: TGTGCCACCAGTGACTCCGGACAGGGGAGGTATGGCTACACCTTC.

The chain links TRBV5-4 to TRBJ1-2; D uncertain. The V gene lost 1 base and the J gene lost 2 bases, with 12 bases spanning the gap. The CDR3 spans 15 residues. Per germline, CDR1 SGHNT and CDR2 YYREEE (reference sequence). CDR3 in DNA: TGTGCCAGCAGCTTGCCGAAGGGCGGGAACTATGGCTACACCTTC. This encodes CASSLPKGGNYGYTF.

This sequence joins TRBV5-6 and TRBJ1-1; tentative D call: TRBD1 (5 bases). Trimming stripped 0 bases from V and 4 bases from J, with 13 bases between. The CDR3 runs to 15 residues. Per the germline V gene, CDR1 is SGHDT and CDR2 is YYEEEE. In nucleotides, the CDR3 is TGTGCCAGCAGCTTGGAGTCGTCAGGGCGCACTGAAGCTTTCTTT. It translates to CASSLESSGRTEAFF.